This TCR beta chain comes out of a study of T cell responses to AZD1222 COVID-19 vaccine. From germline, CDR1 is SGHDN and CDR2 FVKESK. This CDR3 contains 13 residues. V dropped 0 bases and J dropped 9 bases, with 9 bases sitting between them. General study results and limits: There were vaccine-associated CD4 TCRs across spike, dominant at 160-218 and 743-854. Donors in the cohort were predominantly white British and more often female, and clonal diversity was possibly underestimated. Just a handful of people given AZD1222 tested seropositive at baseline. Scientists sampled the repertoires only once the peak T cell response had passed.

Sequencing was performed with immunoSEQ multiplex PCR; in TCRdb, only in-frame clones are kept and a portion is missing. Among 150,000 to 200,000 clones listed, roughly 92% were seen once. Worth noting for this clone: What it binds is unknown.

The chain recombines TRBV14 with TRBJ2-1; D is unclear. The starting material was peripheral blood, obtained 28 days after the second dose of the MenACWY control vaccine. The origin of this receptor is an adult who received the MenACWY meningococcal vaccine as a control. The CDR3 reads CASSQDLGSEQFF. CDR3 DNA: TGTGCCAGCAGCCAAGATCTGGGGTCTGAGCAGTTCTTC.